This T cell receptor (beta chain) comes out of a study of T cell responses to AZD1222 COVID-19 vaccine. Study results and limitations: Elevations in Spike-specific TCR breadth and depth followed administration of two AZD1222 doses. White British people made up most donors, females outnumbered males, and clonal diversity was possibly underestimated. Spike as a whole was targeted by vaccine-associated CD4 TCRs, dominant at 160-218 and 743-854.

This clone turned up a few times. Its antigen is undetermined. The germline V gene encodes CDR1 MDHEN and CDR2 SYDVKM. V was shortened by 6 bases and J by 5 bases, with 8 bases between the two germline ends. The CDR3 length is 12 residues. Clones were read by immunoSEQ multiplex PCR, and TCRdb kept only the in-frame ones, dropping some. Here the sample spans 20,000 to 25,000 clones, around 82% being singletons. This sequence joins TRBV28 and TRBJ1-5; no reliable D call. The sequenced sample was peripheral blood, obtained on day 0 of AZD1222 vaccination. The TCR originated in an adult in good health. The DNA of the CDR3 is TGTGCCAGCAGCAGCTCAGATCAGCCCCAGCATTTT. It specifies CASSSSDQPQHF.